The present T cell receptor beta chain was sequenced within a study of blood T cell repertoires in COVID-19. The J segment lost 5 bases and the V segment lost 4 bases, leaving 6 bases of the junction unmatched. Germline CDR1 SGHNT, CDR2 YYREEE (reference sequence). The CDR3 is 15 amino acids. The assay was immunoSEQ multiplex PCR, and TCRdb's table has in-frame clones only and misses some. This table has 60,000 to 75,000 clones, about 90% appearing once. The sample holds one count of this clone. The material sequenced was peripheral blood. This receptor was taken from a human donor in a cohort sampled during active COVID-19. The chain is built from TRBV5-4 and TRBJ2-1, with 10 bases lining up with TRBD1. CDR3 sequence reads: CASSLGGQGNNEQFF. The CDR3 DNA reads TGTGCCAGCAGCCTAGGGGGACAGGGGAACAATGAGCAGTTCTTC. Full variable domain (rest looked up from reference TRBV5-4 and TRBJ2-1): ETGVTQSPTHLIKTRGQQVTLRCSSQSGHNTVSWYQQALGQGPQFIFQYYREEENGRGNFPPRFSGLQFPNYSSELNVNALELDDSALYLCASSLGGQGNNEQFFGPGTRLTVL.